Presented here are 8 T cell receptor beta chains from one specimen sequenced in a study of T cell responses to AZD1222 COVID-19 vaccine. Profiled with immunoSEQ multiplex PCR; TCRdb holds only in-frame clones, not every one. The table has more than 150,000 clones, roughly 90% seen once. The sequencing used peripheral blood, collected 28 days after the second AZD1222 dose. The receptor source for this set is an adult who received the AZD1222 COVID-19 vaccine.

This chain joins TRBV6-2 or TRBV6-3 and TRBJ1-1, with D uncertain. CDR1 and CDR2 (germline): MNHEY, SVGEGT. V shed 6 bases and J shed 4 bases, with 15 bases lying between them. The CDR3 extends over 14 amino acids. The CDR3 region is CASSAQSGITEAFF. DNA of the CDR3: TGTGCCAGCAGCGCCCAGAGCGGAATCACTGAAGCTTTCTTT.

V and J are TRBV5-1 and TRBJ2-2, with 11 bases aligning to TRBD2. Germline CDR1 is SGHRS and CDR2 is YFSETQ. The CDR3 length is 15 residues. V shed 1 base and J 6 bases; nucleotides not matched to a gene: 2. Here the CDR3 reads CASSLPTSGAGELFF. DNA of the CDR3: TGCGCCAGCAGCTTGCCGACTAGCGGGGCCGGGGAGCTGTTTTTT.

V is TRBV25-1 and J is TRBJ2-3, with 7 bases identical to TRBD1. The CDR3 runs to 15 residues. Germline CDR1 and CDR2: MGHDK and SYGVNS. The trim removed 4 bases at V and 0 bases at J, leaving 4 bases unmatched. CDR3 protein: CASSGSGGSTDTQYF. The CDR3 nucleotides are TGTGCCAGCAGTGGATCAGGGGGAAGCACAGATACGCAGTATTTT.

This clone was counted a few times. The CDR3 region is CASSEGTGHRYGYTF. In DNA form, the CDR3 reads TGTGCCAGCAGTGAGGGGACAGGACATCGATATGGCTACACCTTC. V gene TRBV2 combines with J gene TRBJ1-2, with 8 bases that match TRBD1. Germline CDR1 SNHLY, CDR2 FYNNEI. Losses at the gene ends were 3 bases for V and 5 bases for J; bases not matched to a gene: 8. This CDR3 has 15 amino acids.

The chain combines TRBV28 with TRBJ2-7; TRBD2 agrees at 10 bases. This CDR3 is built from 15 residues. V trimming: 8 bases; J trimming: 4 bases; junction bases outside the gene matches: 11. Germline V gene data show CDR1 as MDHEN and CDR2 as SYDVKM. CDR3 DNA: TGTGCCAGCCTTCCCCAGCCGGGACTAGCGTACGAGCAGTACTTC. It yields the protein CASLPQPGLAYEQYF.

The chain joins TRBV2 to TRBJ2-1, with 13 bases identical to TRBD2. This CDR3 spans 20 amino acids. Trimming took 2 bases from V and 5 from J; bases not matched to a gene: 15. Per germline, CDR1 SNHLY and CDR2 FYNNEI. This chain's CDR3 is CASSETGLAGQRRSNNEQFF. The CDR3 DNA reads TGTGCCAGCAGTGAAACGGGACTAGCGGGGCAACGTAGATCCAACAATGAGCAGTTCTTC.

There are a few counts of this clone. V gene TRBV7-3 combines with J gene TRBJ2-3; D remains ambiguous. V shed 8 bases and J shed 2 bases, with 11 bases lying between them. The CDR3 totals 13 residues. The germline V gene has CDR1 SGHTA and CDR2 FQGTGA. The CDR3: CASAAWATDTQYF. The CDR3 coding sequence is TGTGCCAGCGCCGCTTGGGCCACAGATACGCAGTATTTT.

The table lists this clone with a few counts. The chain recombines TRBV7-9 with TRBJ2-7; 7 positions agree with TRBD2. V dropped 1 base and J dropped 5; count of bases not matched to a gene: 5. CDR1 and CDR2 from the germline V gene are SEHNR and FQNEAQ (reference sequence). This CDR3 has 14 amino acids. For the CDR3, the DNA is TGTGCCAGCAGCTTAGGTCGAACTAGCGACGAGCAGTACTTC. Its translation: CASSLGRTSDEQYF. The full variable domain, in which reference TRBV7-9 and TRBJ2-7 provide the parts outside the CDR3, is DTGVSQNPRHKITKRGQNVTFRCDPISEHNRLYWYRQTLGQGPEFLTYFQNEAQLEKSRLLSDRFSAERPKGSFSTLEIQRTEQGDSAMYLCASSLGRTSDEQYFGPGTRLTVT.